This T cell receptor (beta chain) was profiled in a study of blood T cell repertoires in COVID-19. On the study more broadly: PBMCs, B-cell-depleted T cells, or T cells were the source of the cDNA or gDNA that made up the material.

Method: immunoSEQ multiplex PCR; TCRdb's copy keeps in-frame clones and lacks some. This table has over 150,000 clones, approximately 84% appearing once. The TCR originated in a man aged 40-49 years with acute or convalescent COVID-19. Specimen: peripheral blood.

CDR3 loop: CASTSPHRGEQYF. CDR3 in DNA: TGTGCCAGCACTTCCCCTCACAGGGGGGAGCAGTACTTC. V is TRBV6-5 and J is TRBJ2-7, with 8 bases lining up with TRBD1. CDR3 length: 13 amino acids. Germline CDR1 and CDR2: MNHEY and SVGAGI. J was trimmed by 7 bases and V by 7 bases; bases with no gene match: 9.